This TCR beta chain stems from a study of beta chain features in type 1 diabetes. Across the whole study: Comparable age, gender and cell yields were observed in patients relative to healthy donors.

Isolated RNA was reverse transcribed in full, so expressed TCRB transcripts were sequenced. An average of about 3.5 million reads was obtained for naive, central memory and regulatory T cell samples. TCRdb keeps only in-frame clones here, not all; method: immunoSEQ multiplex PCR. The data contain 250,000 to 300,000 clones, around 25% of them singletons. CDR1 MNHEY and CDR2 SVGAGI come from the germline V gene. V lost 5 bases and J lost 3, with 16 bases in between. The length of the CDR3 is 15 residues. This clone was seen a handful of times. Antigen: not known. Study findings and constraints: In all four CD4+ subsets, TCRB CDR3 length was significantly, moderately reduced in type 1 diabetes. Fewer insertions but more deletions were seen at VDJ junctions in type 1 diabetes patients. Healthy donors had naive, central memory and Treg TCRB repertoires that appeared less similar than those seen among patients.

The sequencing input was naive CD4+ T cells from blood. The sequence derives from a woman in her twenties or thirties with type 1 diabetes. V usage is TRBV6-5 and J usage is TRBJ1-1; D perhaps matches TRBD1 (6 bases). CDR3 sequence: CASSRQVPWDTEAFF. The CDR3 DNA follows: TGTGCCAGCAGTCGACAGGTGCCTTGGGACACTGAAGCTTTCTTT.